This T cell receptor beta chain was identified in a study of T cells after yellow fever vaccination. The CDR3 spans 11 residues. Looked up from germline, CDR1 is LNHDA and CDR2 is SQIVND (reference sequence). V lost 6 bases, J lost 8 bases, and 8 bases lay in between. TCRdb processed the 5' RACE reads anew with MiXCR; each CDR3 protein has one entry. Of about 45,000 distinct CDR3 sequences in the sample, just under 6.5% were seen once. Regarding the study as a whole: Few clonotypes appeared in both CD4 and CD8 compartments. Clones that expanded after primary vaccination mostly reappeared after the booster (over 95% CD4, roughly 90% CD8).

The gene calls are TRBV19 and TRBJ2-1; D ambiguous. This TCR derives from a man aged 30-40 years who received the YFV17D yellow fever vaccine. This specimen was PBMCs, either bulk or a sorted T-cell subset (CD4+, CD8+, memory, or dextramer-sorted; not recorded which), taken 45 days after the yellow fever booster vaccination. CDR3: CASRQGHEQFF. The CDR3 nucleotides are TGTGCCAGTAGACAAGGCCATGAGCAGTTCTTC.